The clone carrying this TCR beta chain has at least ten counts. This CDR3 contains 19 residues. Trimming shortened V by 0 bases and J by 0 bases, and 20 bases separated the two germline ends. Per the germline V gene, CDR1 is MNHEY and CDR2 is SVGEGT. RNA transcripts served as template for amplifying TCR beta CDR3 sequences. RT-PCR was first run with HTBI primers, then multiplex PCR in a second round. TCRdb called the multiplex PCR reads again in MiXCR, with one record for every CDR3 protein. Counted here are 450,000 or so distinct CDR3 sequences, around 15% occurring once; the ten biggest clones make up 9.8%. These data are taken from a study of Graves' ophthalmopathy and Graves' hyperthyroidism.

The chain links TRBV6-2 or TRBV6-3 to TRBJ1-2; D remains ambiguous. The specimen sequenced was blood. This sequence was found in a woman aged 30 to 39 with Graves' ophthalmopathy. CDR3 DNA: TGTGCCAGCAGTTACTCGGATGCCTTTCGAGACCCATCTAACTATGGCTACACCTTC. Its protein product is CASSYSDAFRDPSNYGYTF.